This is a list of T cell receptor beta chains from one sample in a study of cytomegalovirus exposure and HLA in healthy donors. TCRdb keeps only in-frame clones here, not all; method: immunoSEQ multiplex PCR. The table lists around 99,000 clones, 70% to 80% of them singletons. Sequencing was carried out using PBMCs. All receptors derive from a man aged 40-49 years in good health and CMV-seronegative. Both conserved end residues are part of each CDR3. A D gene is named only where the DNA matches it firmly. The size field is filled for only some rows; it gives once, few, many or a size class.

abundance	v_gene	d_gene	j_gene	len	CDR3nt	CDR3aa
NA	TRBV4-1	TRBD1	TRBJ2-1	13	TGCGCCAGCAGCCCGGTAGGGGGCTCCGAGGGGTTCTTC	CASSPVGGSEGFF
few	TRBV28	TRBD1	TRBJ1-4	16	TGTGCCAGCAGTGGGGGGACAGGAATCGTGGATGAAAAACTGTTTTTT	CASSGGTGIVDEKLFF
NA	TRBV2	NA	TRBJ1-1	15	TGTGCCAGCAGAGACCGGGCAGGGGCGCGCACTGAAGCTTTCTTT	CASRDRAGARTEAFF
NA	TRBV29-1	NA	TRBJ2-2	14	TGCAGCGTTGCTTACCAGGCGAACACCGGGGAGCTGTTTTTT	CSVAYQANTGELFF
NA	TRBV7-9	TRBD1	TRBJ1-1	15	TGTGCCAGCAGCTCCCGACAGGGGGCCAACACTGAAGCTTTCTTT	CASSSRQGANTEAFF
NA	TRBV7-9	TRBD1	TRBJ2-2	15	TGTTCCAGCAGCGGACAGGGAGGTGACACCGGGGAGCTGTTTTTT	CSSSGQGGDTGELFF
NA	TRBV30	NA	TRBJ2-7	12	TGTGCCGGAGAGAGTCGCCTACGGGAGCAGTACTTC	CAGESRLREQYF
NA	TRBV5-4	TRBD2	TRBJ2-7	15	TGTGCCAGCAGCCCACCCGGACTAGCGACCTACGAGCAGTACTTC	CASSPPGLATYEQYF
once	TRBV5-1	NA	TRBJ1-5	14	TGCGCCAGCAGCTTACCAGGGGTGGATCAGCCCCAGCATTTT	CASSLPGVDQPQHF
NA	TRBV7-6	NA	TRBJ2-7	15	TGTGCCAGCAGCCCAAACAGGGCCATTTCGGGGGAGCAGTACTTC	CASSPNRAISGEQYF
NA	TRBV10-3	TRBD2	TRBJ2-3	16	TGTGCCATCAGTGAGCCCGGGGGAGGGAACACAGATACGCAGTATTTT	CAISEPGGGNTDTQYF
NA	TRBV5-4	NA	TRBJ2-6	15	TGTGCCAGCAGCTTGGCGGGGGCTGGGGCCAACGTCCTGACTTTC	CASSLAGAGANVLTF
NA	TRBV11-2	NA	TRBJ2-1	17	TGTGCCAGCAGCTTAGGAGTGGGAGCGGGCCGCCAAAATGAGCAGTTCTTC	CASSLGVGAGRQNEQFF
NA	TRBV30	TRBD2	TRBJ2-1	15	TGTGCCTGGAGTGTCGGCGCGGGAGCCTACAATGAGCAGTTCTTC	CAWSVGAGAYNEQFF
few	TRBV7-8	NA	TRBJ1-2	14	TGTGCCAGCAGCCTCCTATGGCAGGACTATGGCTACACCTTC	CASSLLWQDYGYTF
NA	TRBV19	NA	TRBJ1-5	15	TGTGCCAGTAGTATAGTTTCGGGGGGCAATCAGCCCCAGCATTTT	CASSIVSGGNQPQHF
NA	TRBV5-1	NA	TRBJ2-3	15	TGCGCCAGCAGCTTGGGGACTACGAACACAGATACGCAGTATTTT	CASSLGTTNTDTQYF
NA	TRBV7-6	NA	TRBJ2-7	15	TGTGCCAGCAGCTTAATGGGGGCGCTATCCTACGAGCAGTACTTC	CASSLMGALSYEQYF
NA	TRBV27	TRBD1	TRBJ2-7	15	TGTGCCAGCAGTGGGGTCGGGACAGGGGAGTACGAGCAGTACTTC	CASSGVGTGEYEQYF
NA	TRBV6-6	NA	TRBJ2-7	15	TGTGCCAGCAGTTACTCGTCAGGGTCGACCTACGAGCAGTACTTC	CASSYSSGSTYEQYF
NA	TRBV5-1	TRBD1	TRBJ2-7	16	TGCGCCAGCAGCTTGGATGTCACAGGGGGGAACTACGAGCAGTACTTC	CASSLDVTGGNYEQYF
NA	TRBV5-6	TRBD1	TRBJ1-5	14	TGTGCCAGCAGTCCGCAGGGGGCGAATCAGCCCCAGCATTTT	CASSPQGANQPQHF
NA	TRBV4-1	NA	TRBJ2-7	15	TGCGCCAGCAGCCAACAGAATACAGGGAACGGCGAGCAGTACTTC	CASSQQNTGNGEQYF
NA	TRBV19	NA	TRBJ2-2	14	TGTGCCAGTAGTATCAGACAGTACACCGGGGAGCTGTTTTTT	CASSIRQYTGELFF
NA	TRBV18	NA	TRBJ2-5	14	TGTGCCAGCTCACCCCTGACAAGTCAAGAGACCCAGTACTTC	CASSPLTSQETQYF
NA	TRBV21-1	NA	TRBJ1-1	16	TGTGCCAGCAGCAAAGAGAAGGCAGGGGCGGACACTGAAGCTTTCTTT	CASSKEKAGADTEAFF
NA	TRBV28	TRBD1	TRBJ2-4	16	TGTGCCAGCAGTACCACTCTACAGGGGGGCAAAAACATTCAGTACTTC	CASSTTLQGGKNIQYF
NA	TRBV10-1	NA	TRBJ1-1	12	TGCGCCAGCAGTGAAGGGGGCACTGAAGCTTTCTTT	CASSEGGTEAFF
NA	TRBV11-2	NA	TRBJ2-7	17	TGTGCCAGCAGCCCCACTAGACAGGGCGGGAATCTCTACGAGCAGTACTTC	CASSPTRQGGNLYEQYF
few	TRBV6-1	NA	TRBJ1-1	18	TGTGCCAGCAGTGAGGGATTTCGGGGGGCGCGGATGAACACTGAAGCTTTCTTT	CASSEGFRGARMNTEAFF
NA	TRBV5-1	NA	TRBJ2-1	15	TGCGCCAGCAGCTTGGCCCTCGGTAACTACAATGAGCAGTTCTTC	CASSLALGNYNEQFF
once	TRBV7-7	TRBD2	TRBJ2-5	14	TGTGCTAGCAGCCCAAGCGGGGGGAGAGAGACCCAGTACTTC	CASSPSGGRETQYF
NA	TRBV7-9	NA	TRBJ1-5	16	TGTGCCAGCAGCTCAGGACAGAGCTATAGCAATCAGCCCCAGCATTTT	CASSSGQSYSNQPQHF
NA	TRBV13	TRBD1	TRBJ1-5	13	TGTGCCAGCAGCCCAGACAGGGATCAGCCCCAGCATTTT	CASSPDRDQPQHF
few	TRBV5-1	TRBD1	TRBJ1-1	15	TGCGCCAGCAGCCAATTGAGACAGGGGATCACTGAAGCTTTCTTT	CASSQLRQGITEAFF
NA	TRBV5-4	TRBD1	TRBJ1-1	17	TGTGCCAGCAGCTTGGGGCCCCGGACAGGGGGCCGGACTGAAGCTTTCTTT	CASSLGPRTGGRTEAFF
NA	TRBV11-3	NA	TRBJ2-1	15	TGTGCCAGCAGCTTAGATCCCGGTCGCTCGAATGAGCAGTTCTTC	CASSLDPGRSNEQFF
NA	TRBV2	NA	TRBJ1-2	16	TGTGCCCGATCCCAAAGGCTGCCTACCGGGAGCTATGGCTACACCTTC	CARSQRLPTGSYGYTF
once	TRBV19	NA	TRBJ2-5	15	TGTGCCAGTAGTCGACTAGACAGGGTAGGGGAGACCCAGTACTTC	CASSRLDRVGETQYF
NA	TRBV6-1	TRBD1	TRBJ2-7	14	TGTGCCAGCGATAGGACAGGGGCCACCTACGAGCAGTACTTC	CASDRTGATYEQYF
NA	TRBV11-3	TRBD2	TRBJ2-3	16	TGTGCCAGCAGCCCCCGCAGTGGGACTAGCGGCCCCGGCCCTTTTTTT	CASSPRSGTSGPGPFF
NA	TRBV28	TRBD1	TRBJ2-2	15	TGTGCCAGCAGTTTTGCACAGGGGGCCACCGGGGAGCTGTTTTTT	CASSFAQGATGELFF
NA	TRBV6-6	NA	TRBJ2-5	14	TGTGCCAGCAGTTACTCACAGGGCGTAGAGACCCAGTACTTC	CASSYSQGVETQYF
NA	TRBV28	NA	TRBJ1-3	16	TGTGCCAGCAGTTTCCTAATTCAAGCACCTGGAAACACCATATATTTT	CASSFLIQAPGNTIYF
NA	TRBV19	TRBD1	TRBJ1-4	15	TGTGCCAGTAGTATGGGTGGACAGGGGCACGAAAAACTGTTTTTT	CASSMGGQGHEKLFF
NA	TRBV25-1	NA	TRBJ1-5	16	TGTGCCAGCAGTGAATCGCCAGGTTATAGCAATCAGCCCCAGCATTTT	CASSESPGYSNQPQHF
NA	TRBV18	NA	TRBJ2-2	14	TGTGCCAGCTCACCACGACTGGACACCGGGGAGCTGTTTTTT	CASSPRLDTGELFF
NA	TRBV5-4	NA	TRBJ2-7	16	TGTGCCAGCAGCGCGGGACAGCTTGTAAGCTCCTACGAGCAGTACTTC	CASSAGQLVSSYEQYF
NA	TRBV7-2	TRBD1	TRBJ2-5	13	TGTGCCAGCAGCCCCCGCAGGGGGGAGACCCAGTACTTC	CASSPRRGETQYF
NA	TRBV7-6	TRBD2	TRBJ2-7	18	TGTGCCAGCAGCTCTCGTAGGGGGGGGACTAGCGGAACCTACGAGCAGTACTTC	CASSSRRGGTSGTYEQYF
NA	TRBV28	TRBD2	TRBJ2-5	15	TGTGCCAGCAGTTTATGGGGCAGCGGGAGAGAGACCCAGTACTTC	CASSLWGSGRETQYF